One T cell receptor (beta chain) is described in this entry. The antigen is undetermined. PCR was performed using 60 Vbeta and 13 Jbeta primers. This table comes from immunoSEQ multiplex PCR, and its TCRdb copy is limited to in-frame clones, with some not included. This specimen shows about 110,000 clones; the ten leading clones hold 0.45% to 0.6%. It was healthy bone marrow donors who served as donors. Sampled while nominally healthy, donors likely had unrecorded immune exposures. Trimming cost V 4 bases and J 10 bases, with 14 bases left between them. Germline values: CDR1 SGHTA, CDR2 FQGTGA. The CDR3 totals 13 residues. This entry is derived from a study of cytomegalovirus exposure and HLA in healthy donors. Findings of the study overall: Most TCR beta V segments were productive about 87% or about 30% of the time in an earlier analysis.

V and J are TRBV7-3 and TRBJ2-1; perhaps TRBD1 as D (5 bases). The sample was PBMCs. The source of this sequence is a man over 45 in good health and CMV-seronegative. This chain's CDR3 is CASSSGQGLEQFF. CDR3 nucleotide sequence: TGTGCCAGCAGCTCAGGGCAGGGATTAGAGCAGTTCTTC.